This record concerns one TCR beta chain sequence. Antigen: not known. Hyperthyroidism of Graves' type that showed no ophthalmopathy progression within 18 months was stable. The data belong to a study of T cells in Graves' hyperthyroidism and ophthalmopathy. General study results and limits: Before onset, ophthalmopathy was predicted by the model a median about 6.2 months earlier. The blood repertoire included most of the expanded thyroid clonotypes above 0.001.

The CDR3 length is 13 residues. With 9 bases removed from V and 2 bases from J, the gap between germline ends came to 8 bases. Germline CDR1 MNHNY, CDR2 SVGAGI (reference sequence). Researchers took RNA transcripts and amplified the TCR beta CDR3 regions from them. HTBI primers were used for first-round RT-PCR of the TCR CDR3. Using its own MiXCR run on the multiplex PCR reads, TCRdb lists one record per CDR3 protein. In the table there are hundreds of thousands of distinct CDR3 sequences, around 38% of which are singletons. The source material was blood. The TCR originated in a man younger than 30 with Graves' hyperthyroidism. The V gene is TRBV6-6, the J gene TRBJ2-6; D is undetermined. The CDR3, as DNA: TGTGCCAGTCGGAACCCTGGGGCCAACGTCCTGACTTTC. This translates into CASRNPGANVLTF.